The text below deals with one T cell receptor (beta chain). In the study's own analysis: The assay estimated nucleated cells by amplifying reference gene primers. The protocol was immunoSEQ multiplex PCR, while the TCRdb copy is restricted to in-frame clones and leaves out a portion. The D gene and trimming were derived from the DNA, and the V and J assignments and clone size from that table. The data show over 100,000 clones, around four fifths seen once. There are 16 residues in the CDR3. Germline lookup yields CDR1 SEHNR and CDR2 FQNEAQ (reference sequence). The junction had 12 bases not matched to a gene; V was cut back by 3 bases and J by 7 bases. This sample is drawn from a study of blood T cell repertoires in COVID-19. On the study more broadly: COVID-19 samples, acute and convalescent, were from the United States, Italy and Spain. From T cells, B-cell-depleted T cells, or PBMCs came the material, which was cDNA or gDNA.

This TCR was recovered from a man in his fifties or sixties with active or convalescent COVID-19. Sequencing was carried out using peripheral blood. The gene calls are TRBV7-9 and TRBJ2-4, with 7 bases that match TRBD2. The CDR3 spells CASSLARGGRWNIQYF. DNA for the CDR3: TGTGCCAGCAGCTTGGCCCGGGGAGGGAGGTGGAACATTCAGTACTTC.